The 18 T cell receptor beta chains given below trace back to one sample, sequenced in a study of T cell responses to AZD1222 COVID-19 vaccine. This table comes from immunoSEQ multiplex PCR, and its TCRdb copy is limited to in-frame clones, with some not included. The sample consists of more than 150,000 clones, over 80% of them appearing once. The sequences come from peripheral blood, collected on day 0 of AZD1222 vaccination. Receptor source: an adult in good health.

The chain employs TRBV7-2 and TRBJ1-5; no clear D. The CDR3 spans 14 residues. The germline V gene has CDR1 SGHTA and CDR2 FQGNSA. The V end lost 2 bases, the J end lost 2 bases, and 7 bases lay between the germline ends. DNA of the CDR3: TGTGCCAGCAGCTTAACGCAGGGCAATCAGCCCCAGCATTTT. It is translated as CASSLTQGNQPQHF.

V is TRBV5-5 and J is TRBJ1-6, with TRBD1 identical over 7 bases. The germline CDR1 and CDR2 sequences are SGHKS and YYEKEE (reference sequence). The CDR3 contains 14 residues. The junction had 4 bases not matched to a gene; V was cut back by 4 bases and J by 6 bases. The CDR3 sequence: CASSLTGTNSPLHF. The CDR3 DNA reads as TGTGCCAGCAGCCTGACAGGGACTAATTCACCCCTCCACTTT.

This chain uses TRBV19 with TRBJ2-4, with D tentatively TRBD1 (5 bases). CDR3 size: 14 residues. Germline V lookup: CDR1 LNHDA, CDR2 SQIVND (reference sequence). V dropped 3 bases and J dropped 0 bases, with 6 bases sitting between them. CDR3 loop: CASSIRGAKNIQYF. DNA of the CDR3: TGTGCCAGTAGTATTAGGGGAGCCAAAAACATTCAGTACTTC.

The chain is built from TRBV11-2 and TRBJ1-2; TRBD1 agrees at 7 bases. The J segment lost 8 bases and the V segment lost 5 bases, leaving 5 bases of the junction unmatched. Germline loops: CDR1 SGHAT, CDR2 FQNNGV. CDR3 length: 12 residues. The CDR3 loop is CASSDRGGGYTF. CDR3 in DNA: TGTGCCAGCAGCGACAGAGGGGGCGGCTACACCTTC. Full variable domain (rest looked up from reference TRBV11-2 and TRBJ1-2): EAGVAQSPRYKIIEKRQSVAFWCNPISGHATLYWYQQILGQGPKLLIQFQNNGVVDDSQLPKDRFSAERLKGVDSTLKIQPAKLEDSAVYLCASSDRGGGYTFGSGTRLTVV.

This chain connects TRBV5-6 to TRBJ1-2; 8 positions match TRBD1. V trimming: 4 bases; J trimming: 4 bases; junction bases outside the gene matches: 6. Germline-derived CDR1 and CDR2 are SGHDT and YYEEEE. The CDR3 length is 14 residues. This chain's CDR3 is CASSLRDRLYGYTF. CDR3 bases: TGTGCCAGCAGCCTCCGGGACAGGCTCTATGGCTACACCTTC.

This chain connects TRBV3-1 (or the pseudogene TRBV3-2) to TRBJ1-2; 11 nucleotides line up with TRBD1. Germline CDR1 LGHDT, CDR2 YNNKEL (reference sequence). The length of the CDR3 is 15 residues. Trimming took 3 bases from V and 7 from J; bases not matched to a gene: 7. The CDR3 is CASSHRDRGMLGYTF. The CDR3 DNA follows: TGTGCCAGCAGCCACCGGGACAGGGGGATGCTTGGCTACACCTTC.

This clone was picked up a small number of times. The CDR3 DNA follows: TGTGCCAGCAGCGTGACTAGCGCACTCACGGGGAATGAGCAGTTCTTC. Residues: CASSVTSALTGNEQFF. This sequence joins TRBV9 and TRBJ2-1, with 8 bases aligning to TRBD2. This CDR3 comprises 16 residues. Germline-derived CDR1 and CDR2 are SGDLS and YYNGEE. J gave up 7 bases and V 2 bases, and 11 bases lay outside the gene matches.

V is TRBV7-9 and J is TRBJ2-1; D is ambiguous. Germline V gene data show CDR1 as SEHNR and CDR2 as FQNEAQ (reference sequence). V was cut by 5 bases and J by 4 bases, with 18 bases left in between. This CDR3 contains 16 residues. As DNA, the CDR3 is TGTGCCAGCAGCCTTCCCCCCCGGACGCGGTACAATGAGCAGTTCTTC. This encodes CASSLPPRTRYNEQFF.

J is TRBJ2-7 and V is TRBV5-1, with D tentatively TRBD2 (6 bases). The CDR3 is 14 residues long. The germline V and J ends were trimmed by 1 base and 3 bases, with 11 bases remaining between them. Per germline, CDR1 SGHRS and CDR2 YFSETQ. Written as DNA, the CDR3 is TGCGCCAGCAGCTTGTCTAGCGACTACTACGAGCAGTACTTC. It specifies CASSLSSDYYEQYF.

This sequence joins TRBV28 and TRBJ1-2, with a weak D call TRBD1 (5 bases). The CDR3 runs 14 residues. Trimming shortened V by 3 bases and J by 4 bases, and 12 bases separated the two germline ends. Per the germline V gene, CDR1 is MDHEN and CDR2 is SYDVKM. CDR3 sequence (DNA): TGTGCCAGCAGTTTGGGGGTTCGAGCCTATGGCTACACCTTC. Protein: CASSLGVRAYGYTF.

CDR3 loop: CASSHNRGRGRWAANEQFF. The CDR3 region has the DNA TGTGCCAGCAGCCATAACAGGGGGCGAGGTCGGTGGGCAGCGAATGAGCAGTTCTTC. V usage is TRBV11-2 and J usage is TRBJ2-1, with 9 bases aligning to TRBD1. CDR1 is SGHAT, CDR2 FQNNGV, per germline. CDR3 size: 19 residues. The trim removed 5 bases at V and 7 bases at J, leaving 21 bases unmatched.

The genes are TRBV11-2 and TRBJ1-1; D remains ambiguous. CDR3 length: 14 residues. The germline V gene has CDR1 SGHAT and CDR2 FQNNGV. The V end was cut by 5 bases, the J end by 1 base, with 11 bases between. CDR3 sequence reads: CASSTPKGNTEAFF. The DNA of the CDR3 is TGTGCCAGCAGCACTCCAAAGGGGAACACTGAAGCTTTCTTT.

The V call is TRBV30, the J call TRBJ1-6; the D is unclear. The CDR3 extends over 15 amino acids. V was shortened by 0 bases and J by 0 bases, with 6 bases between the two germline ends. The germline V gene encodes CDR1 GTSNPN and CDR2 SVGIG (reference sequence). CDR3: CAWSVRGSYNSPLHF. The CDR3 coding sequence is TGTGCCTGGAGTGTAAGAGGCTCCTATAATTCACCCCTCCACTTT.

The chain uses TRBV25-1 and TRBJ2-7; weak D call: TRBD1 (5 bases). The ends were cut back, 2 bases at V and 5 bases at J, with 16 bases in the middle. Germline V gene lookup returns CDR1 MGHDK and CDR2 SYGVNS. The CDR3 contains 15 residues. The CDR3 nucleotides read TGTGCCAGCAGTGAAGTGGGGCAGGGTATGAACGAGCAGTACTTC. It codes for CASSEVGQGMNEQYF.

The rearrangement joins TRBV7-9 to TRBJ1-4; D is ambiguous. Germline CDR1 is SEHNR and CDR2 is FQNEAQ (reference sequence). Trimming left V 1 base short and J 4 bases short, with 10 bases between. The CDR3 extends over 15 amino acids. CDR3 residues: CASSLGEGFNEKLFF. CDR3 in DNA: TGTGCCAGCAGCTTAGGCGAAGGATTTAATGAAAAACTGTTTTTT.

The chain recombines TRBV7-9 with TRBJ1-3; no definite D call. The CDR3 loop spans 13 amino acids. CDR1 and CDR2 (germline): SEHNR, FQNEAQ (reference sequence). Trimming took 5 bases from V and 2 from J, leaving 7 bases between them. This CDR3 is CASSPTAGNTIYF. In nucleotides, the CDR3 is TGTGCCAGCAGCCCTACAGCTGGAAACACCATATATTTT.

The CDR3: CSVHRGDEQYF. DNA of the CDR3: TGCAGCGTCCACAGGGGGGACGAGCAGTACTTC. The rearrangement uses TRBV29-1 and TRBJ2-7, with TRBD1 identical over 8 bases. V was pared by 6 bases and J by 5 bases, with 3 bases of the junction left unmatched. Per germline, CDR1 SQVTM and CDR2 ANQGSEA. The CDR3 sequence is 11 residues long.

This clone was counted a few times. V and J are TRBV10-3 and TRBJ1-4, with D tentatively TRBD1 (5 bases). Per germline, CDR1 ENHRY and CDR2 SYGVKD. V lost 3 bases to trimming and J lost 5 bases, with 10 bases between them. CDR3 length: 14 residues. The CDR3 is CAISDAGLNEKLFF. CDR3 nucleotides: TGTGCCATCAGTGATGCAGGGTTGAATGAAAAACTGTTTTTT.